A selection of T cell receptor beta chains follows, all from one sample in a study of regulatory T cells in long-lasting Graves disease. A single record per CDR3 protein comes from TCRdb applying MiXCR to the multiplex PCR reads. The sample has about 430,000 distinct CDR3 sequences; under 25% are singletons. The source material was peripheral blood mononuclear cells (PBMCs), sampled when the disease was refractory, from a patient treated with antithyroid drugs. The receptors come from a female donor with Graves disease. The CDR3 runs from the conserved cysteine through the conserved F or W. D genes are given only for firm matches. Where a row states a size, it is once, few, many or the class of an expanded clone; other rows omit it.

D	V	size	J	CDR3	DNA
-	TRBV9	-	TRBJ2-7	CASSVSGGPSYEQYF	TGTGCCAGCAGCGTTAGCGGCGGCCCCTCCTACGAGCAGTACTTC
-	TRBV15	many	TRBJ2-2	CATSRDAVGYTGELFF	TGTGCCACCAGCAGAGACGCTGTAGGCTACACCGGGGAGCTGTTTTTT
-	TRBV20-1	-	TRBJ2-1	CSVFANEQFF	TGCAGTGTTTTCGCCAATGAGCAGTTCTTC
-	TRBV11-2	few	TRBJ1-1	CASSLVGLASEAFF	TGTGCCAGCAGCTTAGTTGGGTTGGCCAGTGAAGCTTTCTTT
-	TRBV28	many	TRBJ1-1	CASSPRTRWTEAFF	TGTGCCAGCAGCCCCAGGACACGTTGGACTGAAGCTTTCTTT
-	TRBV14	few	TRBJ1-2	CASSHGGNYGYTF	TGTGCCAGCAGCCACGGGGGCAACTATGGCTACACCTTC
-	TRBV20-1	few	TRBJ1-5	CSASRGRQPQHF	TGCAGTGCTAGCCGGGGGCGTCAGCCCCAGCATTTT
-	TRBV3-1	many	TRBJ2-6	CASSQAGSGANVLTF	TGTGCCAGCAGCCAAGCTGGGTCTGGGGCCAACGTCCTGACTTTC
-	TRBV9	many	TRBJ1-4	CASSVGPLNEKLFF	TGTGCCAGCAGCGTCGGCCCCCTGAATGAAAAACTGTTTTTT
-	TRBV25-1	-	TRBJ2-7	CASTGASYEQYF	TGTGCCAGCACTGGGGCTTCCTACGAGCAGTACTTC
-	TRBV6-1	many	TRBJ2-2	CASSPLMETGELFF	TGTGCCAGCAGTCCCCTAATGGAAACCGGGGAGCTGTTTTTT
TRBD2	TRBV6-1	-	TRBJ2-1	CASSEGGLAGRLNEQFF	TGTGCCAGCAGTGAAGGGGGACTAGCGGGACGGCTCAATGAGCAGTTCTTC
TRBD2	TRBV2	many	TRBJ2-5	CASPRREGRETQYF	TGTGCCAGTCCCAGACGGGAGGGCCGTGAGACCCAGTACTTC
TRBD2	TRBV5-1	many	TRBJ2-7	CASSLEGTSGSYEQYF	TGCGCCAGCAGCTTGGAAGGGACTAGCGGGAGTTACGAGCAGTACTTC
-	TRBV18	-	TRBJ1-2	CASSTTYGGEDYGYTF	TGTGCCAGCTCAACCACCTACGGAGGGGAGGACTATGGCTACACCTTC
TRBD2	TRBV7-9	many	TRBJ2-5	CASSIGTSAQETQYF	TGTGCCAGCAGCATCGGGACTAGCGCTCAAGAGACCCAGTACTTC
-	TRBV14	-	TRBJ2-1	CASSQERGQGEFF	TGTGCCAGCAGCCAAGAACGCGGCCAGGGAGAGTTCTTC
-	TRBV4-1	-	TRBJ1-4	CASSQARVEKLFF	TGCGCCAGCAGCCAAGCCAGGGTTGAAAAACTGTTTTTT
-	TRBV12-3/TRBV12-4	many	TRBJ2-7	CASSLMGGEQYF	TGTGCCAGCAGTTTAATGGGAGGCGAGCAGTACTTC
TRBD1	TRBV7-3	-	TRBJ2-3	CASSAGTGTTDTQYF	TGTGCCAGCAGCGCCGGGACAGGGACGACAGATACGCAGTATTTT
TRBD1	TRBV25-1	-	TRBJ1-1	CASSVRDRGTEAFF	TGTGCCAGCAGTGTCCGGGACAGGGGAACTGAAGCTTTCTTT
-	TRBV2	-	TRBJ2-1	CASSEYALPKNEQFF	TGTGCCAGCAGTGAATATGCTCTGCCGAAAAATGAGCAGTTCTTC
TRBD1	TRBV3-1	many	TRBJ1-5	CASSQGALGTGGRQPQHF	TGTGCCAGCAGCCAAGGCGCTCTCGGGACAGGGGGTCGGCAGCCCCAGCATTTT
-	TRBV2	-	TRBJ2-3	CASVRNLGSGYTDTQYF	TGTGCCAGCGTTCGGAATTTGGGCAGCGGCTACACAGATACGCAGTATTTT
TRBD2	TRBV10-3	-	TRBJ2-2	CAISDLAGGSTGELFF	TGTGCCATCAGTGATCTAGCGGGGGGGAGCACCGGGGAGCTGTTTTTT
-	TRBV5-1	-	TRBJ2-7	CASSSTTRTVEQYF	TGCGCCAGCAGCTCGACGACTAGAACGGTCGAGCAGTACTTC
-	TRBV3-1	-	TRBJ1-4	CASSQASQQNNGKLFF	TGTGCCAGCAGCCAAGCCTCTCAGCAGAATAATGGAAAACTGTTTTTT
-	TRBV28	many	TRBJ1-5	CASTESPENQPQHF	TGTGCCAGCACCGAGAGTCCGGAGAATCAGCCCCAGCATTTT
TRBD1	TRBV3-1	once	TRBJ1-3	CASSQETGRRNTIYF	TGTGCCAGCAGCCAAGAGACAGGGAGGAGAAACACCATATATTTT
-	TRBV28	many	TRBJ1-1	CASSLGTAGRMNTEAFF	TGTGCCAGCAGTTTAGGAACAGCCGGGAGGATGAACACTGAAGCTTTCTTT
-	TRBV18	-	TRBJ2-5	CANSKEEDENPQETQYF	TGTGCCAACTCTAAAGAAGAGGACGAAAATCCCCAAGAGACCCAGTACTTC
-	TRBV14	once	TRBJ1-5	CASSQDENQPQHF	TGTGCCAGCAGCCAAGATGAGAATCAGCCCCAGCATTTT
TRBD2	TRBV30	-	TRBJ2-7	CAWNPRLAGKYEQYF	TGTGCCTGGAATCCGAGACTAGCGGGAAAGTACGAGCAGTACTTC
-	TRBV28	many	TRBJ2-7	CASSLYLSGTATYEQYF	TGTGCCAGCAGTTTATATCTTTCGGGGACCGCTACCTACGAGCAGTACTTC
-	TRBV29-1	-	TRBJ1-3	CSVVDGRPDEGGNTIYF	TGCAGCGTCGTGGATGGGAGACCCGACGAGGGTGGAAACACCATATATTTT
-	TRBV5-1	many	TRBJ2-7	CASSLEEGTPYEQYF	TGTGCCAGCAGCCTGGAGGAGGGAACCCCCTACGAGCAGTACTTC
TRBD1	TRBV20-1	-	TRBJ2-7	CSAWDRGRNEQYF	TGCAGTGCTTGGGACAGGGGAAGGAACGAGCAGTACTTC
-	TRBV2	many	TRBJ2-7	CASLTGTFYEQYF	TGTGCCAGCTTAACCGGGACCTTCTACGAGCAGTACTTC
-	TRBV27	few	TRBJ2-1	CATHRYNEQFF	TGTGCCACCCACCGATACAATGAGCAGTTCTTC
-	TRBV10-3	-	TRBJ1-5	CAISEGRNQPQHF	TGTGCCATCAGTGAGGGACGGAATCAGCCCCAGCATTTT
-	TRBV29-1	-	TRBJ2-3	CSVFDGGTDTQYF	TGCAGCGTTTTCGACGGCGGGACAGATACGCAGTATTTT